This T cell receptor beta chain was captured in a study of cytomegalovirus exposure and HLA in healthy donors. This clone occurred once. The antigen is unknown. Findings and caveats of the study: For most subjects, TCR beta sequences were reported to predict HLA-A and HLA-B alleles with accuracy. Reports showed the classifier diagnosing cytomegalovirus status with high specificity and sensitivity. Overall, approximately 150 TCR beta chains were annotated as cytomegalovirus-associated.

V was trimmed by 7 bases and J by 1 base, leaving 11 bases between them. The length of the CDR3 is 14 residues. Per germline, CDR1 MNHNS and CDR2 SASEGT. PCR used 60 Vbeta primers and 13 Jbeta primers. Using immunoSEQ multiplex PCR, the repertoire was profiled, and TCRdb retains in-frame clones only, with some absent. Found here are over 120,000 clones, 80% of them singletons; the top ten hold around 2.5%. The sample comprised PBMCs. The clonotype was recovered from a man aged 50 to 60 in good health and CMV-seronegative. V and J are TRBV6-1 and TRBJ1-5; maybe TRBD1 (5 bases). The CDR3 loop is CASTAGKSNQPQHF. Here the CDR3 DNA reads TGTGCCAGCACTGCAGGGAAAAGCAATCAGCCCCAGCATTTT.